This T cell receptor beta chain was sequenced during a study of T cells in localized non-small cell lung cancer. Clones were read by immunoSEQ multiplex PCR, and TCRdb kept only the in-frame ones, dropping some. Of approximately 4,100 clones listed, around two fifths are singletons. Germline CDR1 LNHDA, CDR2 SQIVND (reference sequence). The length of the CDR3 is 15 residues. Trimming removed 10 bases from V and 4 bases from J, with 20 bases in between. General observations from the study: Elevated circulating T cell density in blood was associated with longer overall survival. The study detected a median roughly 57 of the top 100 tumor clones in adjacent lung. Uninvolved adjacent lung had the highest recorded T cell clonality, with tumor below it. Sequencing covered just one tumor region, so heterogeneity cannot be ruled out.

This clone has only a few counts. The antigen remains undetermined. This TCR came from a woman aged 35 to 69 with stage I lung adenocarcinoma. This specimen consisted of lung tumor tissue, obtained before any cancer treatment. This rearrangement joins TRBV19 to TRBJ2-1, with TRBD2 as a possible D gene (7 bases). The CDR3 protein is CATNAREGDYNEQFF. The CDR3 nucleotides read TGTGCCACCAACGCCAGGGAGGGGGATTACAATGAGCAGTTCTTC.